This T cell receptor (beta chain) was sequenced for a study of cytotoxic CD8 clonotypes in ibrutinib-treated CLL. CDR3 size: 13 residues. Germline CDR1 LNHDA, CDR2 SQIVND (reference sequence). V gave up 1 base and J gave up 7 bases, with 7 bases separating them. General observations from the study: Measured clonality at baseline was greater than in age-matched healthy donors and tracked with circulating CD8+ T-cell counts.

Assay: immunoSEQ multiplex PCR; the TCRdb copy retains only in-frame clones and omits some. The sample lists tens of thousands of clones; approximately 62% were seen once. Of note for this clone: Antigen: not known.

V gene TRBV19 combines with J gene TRBJ2-2; D gene uncertain. Sequencing used PBMCs, obtained before ibrutinib treatment. The receptor was isolated from a human donor with chronic lymphocytic leukemia. CDR3 sequence reads: CASSIGAYGELFF. Written as DNA, the CDR3 is TGTGCCAGTAGTATAGGGGCCTACGGGGAGCTGTTTTTT.